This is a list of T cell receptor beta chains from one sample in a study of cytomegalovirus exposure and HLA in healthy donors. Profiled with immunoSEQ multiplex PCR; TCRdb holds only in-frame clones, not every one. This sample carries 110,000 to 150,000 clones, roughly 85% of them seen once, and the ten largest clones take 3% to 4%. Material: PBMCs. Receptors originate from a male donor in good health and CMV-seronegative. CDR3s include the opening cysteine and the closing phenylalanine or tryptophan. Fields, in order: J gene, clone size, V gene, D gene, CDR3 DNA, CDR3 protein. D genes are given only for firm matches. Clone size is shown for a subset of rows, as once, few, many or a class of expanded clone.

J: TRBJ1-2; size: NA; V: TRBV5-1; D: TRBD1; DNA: TGCGCCAGCAGCCCTGGACAGGGGGATGGCTACACCTTC; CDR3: CASSPGQGDGYTF
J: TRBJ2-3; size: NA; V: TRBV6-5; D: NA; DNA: TGTGCCAGCAGTTCGGTCCAGGGGACAGATACGCAGTATTTT; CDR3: CASSSVQGTDTQYF
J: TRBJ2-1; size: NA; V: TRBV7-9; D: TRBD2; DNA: TGTGCCAGCAGCCCCGGGACTAGCGGGAGATGGGGGAACAATGAGCAGTTCTTC; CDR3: CASSPGTSGRWGNNEQFF
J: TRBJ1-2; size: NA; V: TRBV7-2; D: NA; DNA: TGTGCCAGCAGCTTAGCTAGAATCACAGGGAACTATGGCTACCCCTTC; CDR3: CASSLARITGNYGYPF
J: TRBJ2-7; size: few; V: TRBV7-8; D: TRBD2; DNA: TGTGCCAGCAGCTTATTGGTGGGAGGGCCCTACGAGCAGTACTTC; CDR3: CASSLLVGGPYEQYF
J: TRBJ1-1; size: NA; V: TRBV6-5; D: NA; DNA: TGTGCCAGCAGGCGGGGGACTGAAGCTTTCTTT; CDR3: CASRRGTEAFF
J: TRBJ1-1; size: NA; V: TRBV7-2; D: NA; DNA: TGTGCCAGCAGCTTAATCGGAGGGACTGAAGCTTTCTTT; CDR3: CASSLIGGTEAFF
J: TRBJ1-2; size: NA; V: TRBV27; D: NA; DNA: TGTGCCAGCAGTTTACGAGGGAACCAGTTAGCTAACTATGGCTACACCTTC; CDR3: CASSLRGNQLANYGYTF
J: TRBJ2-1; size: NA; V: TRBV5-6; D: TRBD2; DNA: TGTGCCAGCACCGGTGCGGCGGGGGGGGAGGGGAATGAGCAGTTCTTC; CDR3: CASTGAAGGEGNEQFF
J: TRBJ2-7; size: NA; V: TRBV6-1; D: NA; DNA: TGTGCCAGCAGGAAGACTAGAATCTACGAGCAGTACTTC; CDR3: CASRKTRIYEQYF
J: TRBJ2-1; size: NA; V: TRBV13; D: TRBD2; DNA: TGTGCCAGCAGCCAGGGACTAGCGGGGGGGCTTGGGTATGAGCAGTTCTTC; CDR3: CASSQGLAGGLGYEQFF
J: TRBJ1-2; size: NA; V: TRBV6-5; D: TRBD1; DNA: TGTGCCAGCAGTGAACCCGACAGGGGGCATGGCTACACCTTC; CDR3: CASSEPDRGHGYTF
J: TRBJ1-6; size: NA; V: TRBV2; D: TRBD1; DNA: TGTGCCAGCAGTGTTCTGCGGGACAGATATTCACCCCTCCACTTT; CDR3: CASSVLRDRYSPLHF
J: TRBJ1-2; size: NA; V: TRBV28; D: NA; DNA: TGTGCCAGCAGTTTTGGGGGGGCCGGTAACTATGGCTACACCTTC; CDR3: CASSFGGAGNYGYTF
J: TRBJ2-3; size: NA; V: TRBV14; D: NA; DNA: TGTGCCAGCAGTCACTACCTTAGCACAGATACGCAGTATTTT; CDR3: CASSHYLSTDTQYF
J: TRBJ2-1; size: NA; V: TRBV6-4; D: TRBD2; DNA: TGTGCCAGCAGTGACTCGACTAGCGGGGGGGCTGAGCAGTTCTTC; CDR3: CASSDSTSGGAEQFF
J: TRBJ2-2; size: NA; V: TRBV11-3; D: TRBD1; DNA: TGTGCCAGCAGCCCGAGACAGGGGGGCACCGGGGAGCTGTTTTTT; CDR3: CASSPRQGGTGELFF
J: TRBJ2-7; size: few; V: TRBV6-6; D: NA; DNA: TGTGCCAGCAGGGCGAGGGACTACGAGCAGTACTTC; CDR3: CASRARDYEQYF
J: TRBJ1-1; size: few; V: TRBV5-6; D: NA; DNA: TGTGCCAGCAGCTCTTGGTTGACAGGGAACACTGAAGCTTTCTTT; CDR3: CASSSWLTGNTEAFF
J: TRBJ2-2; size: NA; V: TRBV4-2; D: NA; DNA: TGTGCCAGCAGCCGGCGGGGCAGGGCGAACACCGGGGAGCTGTTTTTT; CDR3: CASSRRGRANTGELFF
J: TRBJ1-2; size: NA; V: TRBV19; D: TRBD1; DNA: TGTGCCAGTAGTATTGGACAGGGACAGTTTAACTATGGCTACACCTTC; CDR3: CASSIGQGQFNYGYTF
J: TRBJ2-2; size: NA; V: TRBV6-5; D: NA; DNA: TGTGCCAGCACTTATTGGACCTCAGGGACCGGGGAGCTGTTTTTT; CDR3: CASTYWTSGTGELFF
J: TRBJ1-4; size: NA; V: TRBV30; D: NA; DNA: TGTGCCTGGAGTGGCAGGGGAACTGAAAAACTGTTTTTT; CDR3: CAWSGRGTEKLFF
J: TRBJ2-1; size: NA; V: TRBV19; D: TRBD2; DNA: TGTGCCAGTAGTATTTTCTTTAGCGGGGGCTTAGGTGAGCAGTTCTTC; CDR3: CASSIFFSGGLGEQFF
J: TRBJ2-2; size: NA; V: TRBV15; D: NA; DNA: TGTGCCACCAGCAGAGACCCCTCCCGGGACACCGGGGAGCTGTTTTTT; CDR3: CATSRDPSRDTGELFF
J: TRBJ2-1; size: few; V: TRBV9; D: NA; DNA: TGTGCCAGCAGCCCCACTAGGAGGGATTCCTACAATGAGCAGTTCTTC; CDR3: CASSPTRRDSYNEQFF
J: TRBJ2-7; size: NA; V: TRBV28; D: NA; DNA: TGTGCCAGCAGTTCCACCCTAGGGGGGGCTGGGGGGTACGAGCAGTACTTC; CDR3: CASSSTLGGAGGYEQYF
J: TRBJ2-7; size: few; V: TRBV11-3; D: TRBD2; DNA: TGTGCCAGCAGCCCCGGACTAGCGTCCTACGAGCAGTACTTC; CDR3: CASSPGLASYEQYF
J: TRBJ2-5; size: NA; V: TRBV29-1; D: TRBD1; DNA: TGCAGCGTTAAAGGGGGAGAGACAGGGGGAGGGGAGACCCAGTACTTC; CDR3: CSVKGGETGGGETQYF
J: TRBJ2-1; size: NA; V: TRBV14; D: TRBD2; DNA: TGTGCCAGCAGCCCTACCCCGGGACTAGCGGGAGGGAGCTCCTACAATGAGCAGTTCTTC; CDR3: CASSPTPGLAGGSSYNEQFF
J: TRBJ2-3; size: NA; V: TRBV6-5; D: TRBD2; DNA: TGTGCCAGCAGAGGGGAGGGAGTCAGCACAGATACGCAGTATTTT; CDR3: CASRGEGVSTDTQYF